Listed here is a single T cell receptor beta chain. The data were taken from a study of control samples from healthy donors and cancer patients. Deletions cut 4 bases from V and 8 bases from J, with 14 bases between. CDR3 length: 13 amino acids. Germline assignment: CDR1 KGHSH and CDR2 LQKENI. TCRdb's copy holds only in-frame clones and misses some; the assay was immunoSEQ multiplex PCR. The sample records roughly 95,000 clones, 80% to 90% being singletons. The receptor was isolated from a man aged 25 to 40 in good health. V usage is TRBV18 and J usage is TRBJ1-1; D possibly corresponds to TRBD1 (6 bases). Sequencing was done on a sample of blood. CDR3 residues: CASSQLVGAEAFF. CDR3 coding DNA: TGTGCCAGCTCACAATTGGTGGGGGCAGAAGCTTTCTTT.